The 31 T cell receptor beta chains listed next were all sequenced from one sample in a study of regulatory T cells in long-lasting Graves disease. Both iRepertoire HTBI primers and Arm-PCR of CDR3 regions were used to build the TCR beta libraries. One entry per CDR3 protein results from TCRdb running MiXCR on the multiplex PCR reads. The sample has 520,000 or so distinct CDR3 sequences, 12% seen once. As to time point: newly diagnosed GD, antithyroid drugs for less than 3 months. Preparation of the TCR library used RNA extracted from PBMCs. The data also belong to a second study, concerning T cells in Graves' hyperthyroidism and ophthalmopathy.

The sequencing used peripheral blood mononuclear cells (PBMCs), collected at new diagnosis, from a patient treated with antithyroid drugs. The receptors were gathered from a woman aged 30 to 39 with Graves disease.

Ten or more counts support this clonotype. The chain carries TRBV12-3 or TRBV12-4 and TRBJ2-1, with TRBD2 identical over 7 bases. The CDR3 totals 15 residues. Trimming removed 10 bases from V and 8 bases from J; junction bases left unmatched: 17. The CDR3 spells CAISGGGEGLYEQFF. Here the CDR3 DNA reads TGTGCCATAAGTGGGGGGGGGGAGGGCCTCTATGAGCAGTTCTTC.

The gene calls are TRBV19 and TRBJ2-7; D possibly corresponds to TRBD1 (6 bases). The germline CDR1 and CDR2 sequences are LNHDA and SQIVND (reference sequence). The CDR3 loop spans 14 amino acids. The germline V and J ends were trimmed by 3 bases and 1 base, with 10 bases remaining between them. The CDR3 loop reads CASSIQGQSYEQYF. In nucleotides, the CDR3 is TGTGCCAGTAGTATCCAAGGACAGTCCTACGAGCAGTACTTC.

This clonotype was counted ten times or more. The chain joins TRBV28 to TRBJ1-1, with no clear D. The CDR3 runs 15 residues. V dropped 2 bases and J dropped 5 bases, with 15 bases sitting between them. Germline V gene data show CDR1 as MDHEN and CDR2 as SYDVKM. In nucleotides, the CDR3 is TGTGCCAGCAGTTTAAGATCCGGTCTGAGGACTGAAGCTTTCTTT. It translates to CASSLRSGLRTEAFF.

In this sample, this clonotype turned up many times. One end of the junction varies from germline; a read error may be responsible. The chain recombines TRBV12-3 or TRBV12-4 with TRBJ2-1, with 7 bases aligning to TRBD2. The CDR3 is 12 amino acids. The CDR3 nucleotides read TGTGCCAGCAGCCCCACGGGACTAATTGGACCATTC. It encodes CASSPTGLIGPF.

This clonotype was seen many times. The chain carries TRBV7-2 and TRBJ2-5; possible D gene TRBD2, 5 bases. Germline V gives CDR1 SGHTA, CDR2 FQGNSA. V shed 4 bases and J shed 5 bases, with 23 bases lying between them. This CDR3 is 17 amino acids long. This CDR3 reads CASSSGGGLRTRETQYF. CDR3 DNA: TGTGCCAGCAGCTCCGGCGGAGGACTCAGGACCCGGGAGACCCAGTACTTC.

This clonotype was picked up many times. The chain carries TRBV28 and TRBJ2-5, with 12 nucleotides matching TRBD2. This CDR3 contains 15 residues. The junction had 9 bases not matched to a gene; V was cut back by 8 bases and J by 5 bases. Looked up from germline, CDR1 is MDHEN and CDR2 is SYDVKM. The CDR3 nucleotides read TGTGCCAGCGAAGAGCTAGCGGGAGGGCGGGAGACCCAGTACTTC. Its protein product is CASEELAGGRETQYF.

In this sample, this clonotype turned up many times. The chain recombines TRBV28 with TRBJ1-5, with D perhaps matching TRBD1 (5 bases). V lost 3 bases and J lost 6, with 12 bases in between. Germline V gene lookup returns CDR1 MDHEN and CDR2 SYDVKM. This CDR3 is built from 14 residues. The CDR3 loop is CASSLAGRIQPQHF. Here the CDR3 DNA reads TGTGCCAGCAGTTTGGCAGGGAGAATTCAGCCCCAGCATTTT.

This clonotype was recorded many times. The CDR3 DNA reads as TGCAGCGTTGTAGGCGGGAACACTGAAGCTTTCTTT. The encoded protein is CSVVGGNTEAFF. The chain has TRBV29-1 and TRBJ1-1; D ambiguous. Germline assignment: CDR1 SQVTM and CDR2 ANQGSEA. This CDR3 spans 12 amino acids. With 4 bases removed from V and 1 base from J, the gap between germline ends came to 7 bases.

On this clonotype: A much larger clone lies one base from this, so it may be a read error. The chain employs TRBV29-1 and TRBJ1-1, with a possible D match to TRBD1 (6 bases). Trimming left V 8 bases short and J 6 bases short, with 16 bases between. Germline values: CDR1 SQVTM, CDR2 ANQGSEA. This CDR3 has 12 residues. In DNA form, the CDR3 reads TGCAGCATTGCACAGGGTGGCGCTGAAGCTTTCTTT. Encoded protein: CSIAQGGAEAFF.

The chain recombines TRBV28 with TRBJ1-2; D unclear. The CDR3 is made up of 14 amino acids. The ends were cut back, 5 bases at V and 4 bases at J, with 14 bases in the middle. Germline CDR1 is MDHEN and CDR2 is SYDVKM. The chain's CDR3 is CASSPRSGVYGYTF. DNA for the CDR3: TGTGCCAGCAGTCCCAGGAGCGGGGTCTATGGCTACACCTTC.

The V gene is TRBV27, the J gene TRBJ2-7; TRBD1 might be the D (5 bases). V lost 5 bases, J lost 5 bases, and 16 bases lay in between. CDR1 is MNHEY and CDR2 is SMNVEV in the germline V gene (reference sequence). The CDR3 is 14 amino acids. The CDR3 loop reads CASSPFPGNDEQYF. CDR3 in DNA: TGTGCCAGCAGTCCATTCCCAGGGAACGACGAGCAGTACTTC.

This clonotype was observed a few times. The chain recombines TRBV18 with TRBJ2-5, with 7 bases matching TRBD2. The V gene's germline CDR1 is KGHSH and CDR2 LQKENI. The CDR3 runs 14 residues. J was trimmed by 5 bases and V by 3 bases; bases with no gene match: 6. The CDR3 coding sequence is TGTGCCAGCTCACCGACGGGGGAGGGGGAGACCCAGTACTTC. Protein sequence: CASSPTGEGETQYF. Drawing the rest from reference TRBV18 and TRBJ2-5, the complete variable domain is NAGVMQNPRHLVRRRGQEARLRCSPMKGHSHVYWYRQLPEEGLKFMVYLQKENIIDESGMPKERFSAEFPKEGPSILRIQQVVRGDSAAYFCASSPTGEGETQYFGPGTRLLVL.

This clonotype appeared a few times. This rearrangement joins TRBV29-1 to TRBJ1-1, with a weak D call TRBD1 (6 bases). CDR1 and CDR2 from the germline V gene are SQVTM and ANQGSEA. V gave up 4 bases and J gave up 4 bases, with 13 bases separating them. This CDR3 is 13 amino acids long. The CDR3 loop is CSVGTGFPTEAFF. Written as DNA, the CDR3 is TGCAGCGTTGGAACAGGGTTCCCCACTGAAGCTTTCTTT.

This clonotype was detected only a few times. Here the CDR3 reads CASSPRLGEGFGEQFF. CDR3 nucleotide sequence: TGTGCCAGCAGCCCCCGATTAGGAGAGGGGTTCGGAGAGCAGTTCTTC. The chain is built from TRBV9 and TRBJ2-1, with D perhaps being TRBD1 or TRBD2 (5 bases each). Germline CDR1 is SGDLS and CDR2 is YYNGEE. The V end was cut by 4 bases, the J end by 10 bases, with 24 bases between. The CDR3 covers 16 residues.

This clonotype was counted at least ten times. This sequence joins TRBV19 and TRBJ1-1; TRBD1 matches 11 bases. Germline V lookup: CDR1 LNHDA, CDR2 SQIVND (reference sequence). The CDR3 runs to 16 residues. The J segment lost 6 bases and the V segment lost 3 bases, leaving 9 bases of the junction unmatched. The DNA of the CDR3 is TGTGCCAGTAGTATCTGGGACAGGGGGATCGGCGCTGAAGCTTTCTTT. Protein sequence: CASSIWDRGIGAEAFF.

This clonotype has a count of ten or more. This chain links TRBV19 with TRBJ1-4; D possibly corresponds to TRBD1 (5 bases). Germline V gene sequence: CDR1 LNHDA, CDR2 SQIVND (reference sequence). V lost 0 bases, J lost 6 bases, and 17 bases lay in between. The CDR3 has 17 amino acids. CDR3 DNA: TGTGCCAGTAGTATAGACAGGACACTTCGACGGCATGAAAAACTGTTTTTT. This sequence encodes CASSIDRTLRRHEKLFF.

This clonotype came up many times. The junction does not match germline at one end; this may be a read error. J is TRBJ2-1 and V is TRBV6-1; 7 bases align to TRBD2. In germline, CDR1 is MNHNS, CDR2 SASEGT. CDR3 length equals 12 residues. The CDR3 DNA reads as TGTGCCAGCAGAACATCCCCCGGGACTATGAACTTC. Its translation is CASRTSPGTMNF.

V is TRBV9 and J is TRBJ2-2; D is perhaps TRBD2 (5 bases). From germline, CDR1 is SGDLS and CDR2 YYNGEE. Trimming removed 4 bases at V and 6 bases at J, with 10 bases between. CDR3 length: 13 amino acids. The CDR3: CASSMTNPGELFF. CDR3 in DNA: TGTGCCAGCAGCATGACTAATCCCGGGGAGCTGTTTTTT.

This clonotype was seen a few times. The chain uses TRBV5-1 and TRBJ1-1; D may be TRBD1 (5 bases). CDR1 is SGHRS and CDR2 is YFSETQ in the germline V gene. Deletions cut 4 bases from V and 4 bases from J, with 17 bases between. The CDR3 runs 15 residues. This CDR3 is CASSPQRGFGTEAFF. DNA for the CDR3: TGCGCCAGCAGCCCGCAACGGGGGTTTGGCACTGAAGCTTTCTTT.

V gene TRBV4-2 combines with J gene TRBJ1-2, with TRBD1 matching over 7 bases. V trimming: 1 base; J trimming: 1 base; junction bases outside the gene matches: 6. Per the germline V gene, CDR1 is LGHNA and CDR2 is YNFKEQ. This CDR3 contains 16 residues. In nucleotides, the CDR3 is TGTGCCAGCAGCCAAGGTCCAGGGGGGCATAACTATGGCTACACCTTC. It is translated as CASSQGPGGHNYGYTF.

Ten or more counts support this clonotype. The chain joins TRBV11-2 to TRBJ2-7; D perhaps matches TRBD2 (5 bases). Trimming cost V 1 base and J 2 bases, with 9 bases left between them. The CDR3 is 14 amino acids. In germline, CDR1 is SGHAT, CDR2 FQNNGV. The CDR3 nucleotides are TGTGCCAGCAGCTTAGTACCCGGGGCCTACGAGCAGTACTTC. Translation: CASSLVPGAYEQYF. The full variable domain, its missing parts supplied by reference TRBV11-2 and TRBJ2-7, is EAGVAQSPRYKIIEKRQSVAFWCNPISGHATLYWYQQILGQGPKLLIQFQNNGVVDDSQLPKDRFSAERLKGVDSTLKIQPAKLEDSAVYLCASSLVPGAYEQYFGPGTRLTVT.

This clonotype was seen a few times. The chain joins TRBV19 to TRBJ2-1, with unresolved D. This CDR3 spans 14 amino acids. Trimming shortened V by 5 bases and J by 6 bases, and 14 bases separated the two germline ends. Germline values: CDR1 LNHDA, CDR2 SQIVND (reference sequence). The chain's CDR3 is CASSDNFKINEQFF. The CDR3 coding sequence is TGTGCCAGTAGTGACAACTTCAAGATCAATGAGCAGTTCTTC.

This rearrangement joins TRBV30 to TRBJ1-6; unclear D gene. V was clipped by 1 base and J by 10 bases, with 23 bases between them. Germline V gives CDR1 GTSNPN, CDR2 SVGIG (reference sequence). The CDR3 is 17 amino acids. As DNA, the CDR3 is TGTGCCTGGAGTGCCACCCGCGGCGGAGGGAGCAGGTCACCCCTCCACTTT. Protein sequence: CAWSATRGGGSRSPLHF.

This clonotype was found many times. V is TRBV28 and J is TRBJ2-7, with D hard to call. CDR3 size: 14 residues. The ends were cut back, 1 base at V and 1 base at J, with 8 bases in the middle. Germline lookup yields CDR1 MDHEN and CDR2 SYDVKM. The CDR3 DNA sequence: TGTGCCAGCAGTTTATTGTTGGATTCCTACGAGCAGTACTTC. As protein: CASSLLLDSYEQYF.

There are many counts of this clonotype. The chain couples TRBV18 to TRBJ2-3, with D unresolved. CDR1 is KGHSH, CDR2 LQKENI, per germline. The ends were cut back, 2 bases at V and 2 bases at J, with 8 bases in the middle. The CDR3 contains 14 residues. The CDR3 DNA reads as TGTGCCAGCTCACCAACACAGTCCACAGATACGCAGTATTTT. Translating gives CASSPTQSTDTQYF.

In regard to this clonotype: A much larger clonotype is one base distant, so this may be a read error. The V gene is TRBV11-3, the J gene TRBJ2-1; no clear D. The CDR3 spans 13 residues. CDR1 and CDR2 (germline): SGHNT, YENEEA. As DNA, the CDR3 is TGTGCCAGCAGCTACACGTCCTACAATGAGCAGCTCTTC. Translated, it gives CASSYTSYNEQLF.

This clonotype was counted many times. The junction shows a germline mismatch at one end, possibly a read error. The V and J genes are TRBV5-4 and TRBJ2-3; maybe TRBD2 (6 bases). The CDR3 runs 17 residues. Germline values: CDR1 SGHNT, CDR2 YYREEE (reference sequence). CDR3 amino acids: CANSSTGGGFESDTQYF. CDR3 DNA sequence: TGTGCCAACAGCTCAACTGGGGGAGGCTTCGAATCCGATACGCAGTATTTT. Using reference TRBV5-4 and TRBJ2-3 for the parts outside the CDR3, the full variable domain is ETGVTQSPTHLIKTRGQQVTLRCSSQSGHNTVSWYQQALGQGPQFIFQYYREEENGRGNFPPRFSGLQFPNYSSELNVNALELDDSALYLCANSSTGGGFESDTQYFGPGTRLTVL.

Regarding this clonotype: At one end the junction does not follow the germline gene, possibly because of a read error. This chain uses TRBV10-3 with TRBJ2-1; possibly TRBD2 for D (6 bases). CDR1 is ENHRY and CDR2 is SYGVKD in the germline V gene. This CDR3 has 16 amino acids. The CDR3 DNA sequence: TGTGCCATCAGTGAATGGAGGGCAGATCGGGGCAATGGGCAGTTCTTC. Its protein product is CAISEWRADRGNGQFF.

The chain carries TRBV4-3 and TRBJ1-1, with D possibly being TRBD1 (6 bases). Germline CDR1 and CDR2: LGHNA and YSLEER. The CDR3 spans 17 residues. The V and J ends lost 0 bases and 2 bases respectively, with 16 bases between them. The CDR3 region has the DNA TGCGCCAGCAGCCAAGAGGGGGCGGGGGCCCAAAACACTGAAGCTTTCTTT. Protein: CASSQEGAGAQNTEAFF.

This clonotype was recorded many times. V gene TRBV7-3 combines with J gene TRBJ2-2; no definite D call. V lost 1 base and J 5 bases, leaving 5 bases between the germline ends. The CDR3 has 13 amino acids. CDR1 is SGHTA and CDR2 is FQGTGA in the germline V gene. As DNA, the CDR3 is TGTGCCAGCAGCTTAAGGGAAACCGGGGAGCTGTTTTTT. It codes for CASSLRETGELFF.

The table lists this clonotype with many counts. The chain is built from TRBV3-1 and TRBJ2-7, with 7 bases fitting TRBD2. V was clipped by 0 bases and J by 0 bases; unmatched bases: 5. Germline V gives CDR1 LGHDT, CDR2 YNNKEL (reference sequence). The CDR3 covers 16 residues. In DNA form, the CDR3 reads TGTGCCAGCAGCCAAGATCGGCCTAGCGGCTCCTACGAGCAGTACTTC. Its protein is CASSQDRPSGSYEQYF.